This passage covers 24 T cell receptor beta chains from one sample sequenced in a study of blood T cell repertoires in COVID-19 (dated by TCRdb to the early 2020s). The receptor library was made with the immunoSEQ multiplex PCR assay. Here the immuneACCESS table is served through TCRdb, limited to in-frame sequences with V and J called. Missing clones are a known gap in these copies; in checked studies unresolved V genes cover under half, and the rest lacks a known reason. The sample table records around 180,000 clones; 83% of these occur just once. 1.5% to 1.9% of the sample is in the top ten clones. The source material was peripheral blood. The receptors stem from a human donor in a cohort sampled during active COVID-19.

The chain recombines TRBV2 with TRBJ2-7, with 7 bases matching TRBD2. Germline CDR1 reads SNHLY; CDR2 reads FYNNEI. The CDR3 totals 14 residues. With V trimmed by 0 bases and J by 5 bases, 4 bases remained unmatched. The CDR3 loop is CASSEAGGYHEQYF. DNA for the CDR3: TGTGCCAGCAGTGAAGCGGGGGGGTACCACGAGCAGTACTTC.

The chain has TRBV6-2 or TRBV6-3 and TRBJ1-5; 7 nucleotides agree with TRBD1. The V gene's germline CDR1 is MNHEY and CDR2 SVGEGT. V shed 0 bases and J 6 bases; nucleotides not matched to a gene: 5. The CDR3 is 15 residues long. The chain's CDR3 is CASSYSRQGGQPQHF. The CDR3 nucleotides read TGTGCCAGCAGTTACTCGAGACAGGGTGGTCAGCCCCAGCATTTT.

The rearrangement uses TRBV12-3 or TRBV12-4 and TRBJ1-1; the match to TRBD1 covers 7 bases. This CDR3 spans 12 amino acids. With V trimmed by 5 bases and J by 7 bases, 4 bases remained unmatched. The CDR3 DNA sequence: TGTGCCAGCAGTACAGGGGCCCTTGAAGCTTTCTTT. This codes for CASSTGALEAFF.

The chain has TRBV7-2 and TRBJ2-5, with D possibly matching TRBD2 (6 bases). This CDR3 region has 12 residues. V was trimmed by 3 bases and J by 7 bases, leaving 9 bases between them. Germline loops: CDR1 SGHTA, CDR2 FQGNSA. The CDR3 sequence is CASSFSSATQYF. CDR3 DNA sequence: TGTGCCAGCAGCTTTTCTAGCGCGACCCAGTACTTC.

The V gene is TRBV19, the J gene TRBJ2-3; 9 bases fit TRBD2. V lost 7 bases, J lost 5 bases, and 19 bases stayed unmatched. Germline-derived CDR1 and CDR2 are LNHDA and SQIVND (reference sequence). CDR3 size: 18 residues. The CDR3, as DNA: TGTGCCAGTAAATCCACGAGCTGGCGGCGGGAGGGGGGAGATACGCAGTATTTT. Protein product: CASKSTSWRREGGDTQYF.

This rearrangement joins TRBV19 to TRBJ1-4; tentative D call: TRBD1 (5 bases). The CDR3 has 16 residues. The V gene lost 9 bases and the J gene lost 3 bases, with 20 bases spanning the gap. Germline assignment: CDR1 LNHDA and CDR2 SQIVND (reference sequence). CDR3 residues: CASRPRYDRANEKLFF. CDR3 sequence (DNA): TGTGCCAGCCGGCCCCGATACGACAGAGCTAATGAAAAACTGTTTTTT.

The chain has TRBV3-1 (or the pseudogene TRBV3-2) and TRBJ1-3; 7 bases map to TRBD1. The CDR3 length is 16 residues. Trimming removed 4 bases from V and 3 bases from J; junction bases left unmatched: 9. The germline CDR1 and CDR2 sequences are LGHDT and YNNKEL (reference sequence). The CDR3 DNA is TGTGCCAGCAGCCGCAACAGGGGATCCTTTGGAAACACCATATATTTT. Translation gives CASSRNRGSFGNTIYF.

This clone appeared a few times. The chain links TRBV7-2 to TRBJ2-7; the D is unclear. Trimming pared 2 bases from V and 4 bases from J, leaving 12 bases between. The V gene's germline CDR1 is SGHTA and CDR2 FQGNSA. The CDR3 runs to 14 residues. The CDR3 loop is CASSLTTTMYEQYF. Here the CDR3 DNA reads TGTGCCAGCAGCTTAACGACAACGATGTACGAGCAGTACTTC.

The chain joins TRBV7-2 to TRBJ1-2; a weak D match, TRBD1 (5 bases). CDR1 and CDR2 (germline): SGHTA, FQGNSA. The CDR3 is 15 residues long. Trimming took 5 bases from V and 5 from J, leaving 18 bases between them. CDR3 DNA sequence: TGTGCCAGCAGCGGGGTTCTCAGGGCGAGTTATGGCTACACCTTC. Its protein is CASSGVLRASYGYTF.

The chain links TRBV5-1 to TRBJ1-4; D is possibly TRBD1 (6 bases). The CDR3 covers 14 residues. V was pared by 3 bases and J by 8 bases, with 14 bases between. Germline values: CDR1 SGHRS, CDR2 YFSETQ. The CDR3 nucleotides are TGCGCCAGCAGCTCGTACAGGGAAACGGAAAAACTGTTTTTT. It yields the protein CASSSYRETEKLFF.

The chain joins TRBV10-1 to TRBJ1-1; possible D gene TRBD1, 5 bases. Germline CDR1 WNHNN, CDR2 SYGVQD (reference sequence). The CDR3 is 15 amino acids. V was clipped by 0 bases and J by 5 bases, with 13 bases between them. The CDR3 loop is CASSESQGVGTEAFF. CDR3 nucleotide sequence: TGCGCCAGCAGTGAGTCCCAGGGTGTGGGAACTGAAGCTTTCTTT.

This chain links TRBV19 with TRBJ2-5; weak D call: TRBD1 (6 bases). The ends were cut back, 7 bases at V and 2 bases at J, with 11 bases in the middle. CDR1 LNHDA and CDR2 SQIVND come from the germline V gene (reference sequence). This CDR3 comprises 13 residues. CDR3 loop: CASKPGHQETQYF. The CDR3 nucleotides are TGTGCCAGTAAACCGGGACATCAAGAGACCCAGTACTTC.

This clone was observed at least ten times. The CDR3 here is CASSLDGGSGYEQYF. The CDR3 nucleotides are TGTGCCAGCAGCTTAGACGGCGGGAGCGGGTACGAGCAGTACTTC. This chain links TRBV7-9 with TRBJ2-7; TRBD2 matches at 7 bases. CDR3 length: 15 residues. V lost 1 base and J lost 4; bases outside the gene matches: 7. Germline V CDR1 and CDR2: SEHNR, FQNEAQ (reference sequence).

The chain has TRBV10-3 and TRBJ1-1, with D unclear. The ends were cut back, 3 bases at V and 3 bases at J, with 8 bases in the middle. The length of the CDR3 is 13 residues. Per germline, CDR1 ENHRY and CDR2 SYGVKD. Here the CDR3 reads CAISDPGDTEAFF. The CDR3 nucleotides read TGTGCCATCAGTGACCCAGGCGACACTGAAGCTTTCTTT.

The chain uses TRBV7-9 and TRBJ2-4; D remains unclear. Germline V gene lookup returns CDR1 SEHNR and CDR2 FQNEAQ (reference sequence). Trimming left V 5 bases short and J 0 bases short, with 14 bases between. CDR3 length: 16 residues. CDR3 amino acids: CASSPLEGVAKNIQYF. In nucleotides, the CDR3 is TGTGCCAGCAGCCCCCTCGAAGGAGTAGCCAAAAACATTCAGTACTTC.

The CDR3 DNA reads as TGTGCCAGCAGCTCCGGGACAGGGGCGCTTGCAGCTTTCTTT. Its protein is CASSSGTGALAAFF. The rearrangement uses TRBV7-3 and TRBJ1-1, with 10 bases identical to TRBD1. CDR1 and CDR2 (germline): SGHTA, FQGTGA. The CDR3 is 14 residues long. Trimming took 4 bases from V and 10 from J; bases not matched to a gene: 9.

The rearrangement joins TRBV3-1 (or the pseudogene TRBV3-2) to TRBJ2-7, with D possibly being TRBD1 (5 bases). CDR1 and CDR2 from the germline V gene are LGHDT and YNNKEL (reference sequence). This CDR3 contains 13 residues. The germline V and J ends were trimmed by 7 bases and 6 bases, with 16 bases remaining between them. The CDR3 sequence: CASTPVGLGEQYF. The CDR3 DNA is TGTGCCAGCACCCCGGTGGGGCTAGGCGAGCAGTACTTC.

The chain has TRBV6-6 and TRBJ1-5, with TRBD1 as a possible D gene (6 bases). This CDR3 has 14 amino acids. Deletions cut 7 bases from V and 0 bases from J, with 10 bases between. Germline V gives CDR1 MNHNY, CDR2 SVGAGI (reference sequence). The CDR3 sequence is CASKTGYSNQPQHF. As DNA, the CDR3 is TGTGCCAGCAAGACAGGATATAGCAATCAGCCCCAGCATTTT.

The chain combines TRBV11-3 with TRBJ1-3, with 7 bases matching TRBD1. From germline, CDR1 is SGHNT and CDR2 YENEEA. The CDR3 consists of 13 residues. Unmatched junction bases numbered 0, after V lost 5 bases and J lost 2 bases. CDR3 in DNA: TGTGCCAGCAGCCAGGGGGCTGGAAACACCATATATTTT. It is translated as CASSQGAGNTIYF.

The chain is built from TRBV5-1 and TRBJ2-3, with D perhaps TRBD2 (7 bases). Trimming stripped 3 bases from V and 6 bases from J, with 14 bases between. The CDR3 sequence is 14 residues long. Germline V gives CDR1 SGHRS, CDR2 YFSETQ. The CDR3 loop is CASSWGGTTDTQYF. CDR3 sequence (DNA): TGCGCCAGCAGCTGGGGGGGCACCACTGATACGCAGTATTTT.

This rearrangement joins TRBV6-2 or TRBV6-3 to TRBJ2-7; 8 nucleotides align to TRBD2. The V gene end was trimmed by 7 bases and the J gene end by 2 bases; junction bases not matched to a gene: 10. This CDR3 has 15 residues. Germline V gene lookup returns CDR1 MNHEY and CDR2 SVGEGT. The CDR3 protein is CASNPLGRDPYEQYF. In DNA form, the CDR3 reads TGTGCCAGCAACCCACTCGGGAGGGACCCCTACGAGCAGTACTTC.

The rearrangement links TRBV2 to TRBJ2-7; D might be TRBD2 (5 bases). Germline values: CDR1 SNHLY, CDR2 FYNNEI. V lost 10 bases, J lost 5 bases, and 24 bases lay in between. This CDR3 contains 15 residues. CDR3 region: CAKSGRVTTGDEQYF. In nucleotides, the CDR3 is TGTGCCAAAAGCGGTCGGGTCACTACGGGCGACGAGCAGTACTTC. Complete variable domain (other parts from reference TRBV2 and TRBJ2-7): EPEVTQTPSHQVTQMGQEVILRCVPISNHLYFYWYRQILGQKVEFLVSFYNNEISEKSEIFDDQFSVERPDGSNFTLKIRSTKLEDSAMYFCAKSGRVTTGDEQYFGPGTRLTVT.

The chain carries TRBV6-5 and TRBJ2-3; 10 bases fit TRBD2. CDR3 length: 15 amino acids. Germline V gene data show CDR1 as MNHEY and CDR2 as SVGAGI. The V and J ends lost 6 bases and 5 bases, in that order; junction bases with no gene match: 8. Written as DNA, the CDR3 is TGTGCCAGCAGCTACCTAGCGGGAGCAGGAGATACGCAGTATTTT. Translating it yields CASSYLAGAGDTQYF.

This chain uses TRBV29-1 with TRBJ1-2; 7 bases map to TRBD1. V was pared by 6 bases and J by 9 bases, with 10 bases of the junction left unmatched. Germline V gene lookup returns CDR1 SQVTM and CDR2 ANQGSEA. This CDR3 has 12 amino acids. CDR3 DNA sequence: TGCAGCGTCGCAGGGGACAGACTGAGCTACACCTTC. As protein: CSVAGDRLSYTF.